The 10 T cell receptor beta chains presented below share a single source sample, sequenced in a study of blood T cell repertoires in COVID-19. Only in-frame clones appear in the TCRdb table, and some are missing; sequencing was by immunoSEQ multiplex PCR. This sample has around 300,000 clones, with over 85% found just once. Sequencing input: PBMCs or T cells enriched from blood (not recorded which). These receptors all come from a woman in her twenties or thirties who had recovered from COVID-19.

This chain joins TRBV27 and TRBJ1-5; TRBD1 is a possible D gene (6 bases). Trimming pared 4 bases from V and 4 bases from J, leaving 8 bases between. CDR1 and CDR2 from the germline V gene are MNHEY and SMNVEV (reference sequence). This CDR3 contains 13 residues. CDR3 bases: TGTGCCAGCAGTTACAGGGTAAATCAGCCCCAGCATTTT. Amino acid sequence: CASSYRVNQPQHF.

The chain joins TRBV5-1 to TRBJ1-2, with D perhaps TRBD1 (6 bases). V was shortened by 2 bases and J by 4 bases, with 12 bases between the two germline ends. Germline values: CDR1 SGHRS, CDR2 YFSETQ. The CDR3 covers 14 residues. The CDR3 reads CASSLDQGFYGYTF. The CDR3 DNA follows: TGCGCCAGCAGCTTAGATCAGGGGTTCTATGGCTACACCTTC.

CDR3 sequence: CASSALPGTDEYNEQFF. The CDR3 DNA sequence: TGTGCCAGCAGTGCATTACCCGGGACAGACGAATACAATGAGCAGTTCTTC. This sequence joins TRBV6-1 and TRBJ2-1; 7 bases match TRBD1. The CDR3 has 17 residues. CDR1 MNHNS and CDR2 SASEGT come from the germline V gene. J was trimmed by 4 bases and V by 4 bases; bases with no gene match: 13.

This clone has more than one count but fewer than ten. The chain is built from TRBV6-1 and TRBJ1-3; unclear D gene. V was trimmed by 3 bases and J by 4 bases, leaving 13 bases between them. This CDR3 has 15 amino acids. CDR1 is MNHNS and CDR2 is SASEGT in the germline V gene. CDR3 loop: CASSDVGFGGNTIYF. The CDR3 coding sequence is TGTGCCAGCAGTGACGTCGGGTTTGGCGGAAACACCATATATTTT.

The V gene is TRBV24-1, the J gene TRBJ2-1; 7 bases match TRBD2. The germline gives CDR1 KGHDR, CDR2 SFDVKD. The ends lost 3 bases at V and 4 bases at J; junction bases unmatched: 11. The CDR3 runs 17 residues. The CDR3 nucleotides read TGTGCCACCAGTGATGATTCTAGCGGAGCCTTATACAATGAGCAGTTCTTC. This translates into CATSDDSSGALYNEQFF.

Remarks on this clone: Germline and junction disagree at one end, which may indicate a read error. This chain links TRBV6-4 with TRBJ1-6; TRBD1 matches 7 bases. CDR1 is MRHNA and CDR2 is SNTAGT in the germline V gene. The CDR3 covers 15 residues. CDR3 sequence reads: CTSSDGNRGNSPLHF. The CDR3 DNA is TGTACCAGCAGTGATGGAAACAGGGGTAATTCACCCCTCCACTTT.

The chain joins TRBV30 to TRBJ1-1; possible D gene TRBD1, 6 bases. The V end was cut by 0 bases, the J end by 11 bases, with 13 bases between. The CDR3 extends over 12 amino acids. CDR1 and CDR2 from the germline V gene are GTSNPN and SVGIG (reference sequence). CDR3 loop: CAWSVKWTEAFF. CDR3 coding DNA: TGTGCCTGGAGTGTGAAGTGGACAGAGGCTTTCTTT.

This sequence joins TRBV7-2 and TRBJ1-1; D remains unclear. The CDR3 is 15 residues long. Germline loops: CDR1 SGHTA, CDR2 FQGNSA. V dropped 5 bases and J dropped 6 bases, with 19 bases sitting between them. CDR3 protein: CASSLNRGFLAEAFF. The CDR3 nucleotides are TGTGCCAGCAGCCTTAACCGGGGATTTCTCGCTGAAGCTTTCTTT.

V and J are TRBV7-9 and TRBJ2-7; 7 bases align to TRBD1. Looked up from germline, CDR1 is SEHNR and CDR2 is FQNEAQ (reference sequence). V was pared by 6 bases and J by 0 bases, with 5 bases of the junction left unmatched. The CDR3 extends over 14 amino acids. CDR3 sequence: CASRPGGSSYEQYF. DNA of the CDR3: TGTGCCAGCAGACCAGGGGGAAGCTCCTACGAGCAGTACTTC.

The chain uses TRBV28 and TRBJ2-1, with TRBD1 matching 10 bases. The V segment lost 5 bases and the J segment 7 bases; nucleotides outside the gene matches: 5. This CDR3 spans 14 amino acids. The germline V gene has CDR1 MDHEN and CDR2 SYDVKM. The CDR3 spells CASSLGQGVNEQFF. For the CDR3, the DNA is TGTGCCAGCAGTCTCGGACAGGGGGTGAATGAGCAGTTCTTC.